This T cell receptor beta chain was obtained from a study of shared clonotypes between healthy human individuals. The CDR3 has 16 residues. V shed 3 bases and J shed 3 bases, with 15 bases lying between them. The germline CDR1 and CDR2 sequences are SEHNR and FQNEAQ (reference sequence). Assay used: immunoSEQ multiplex PCR; TCRdb lists only in-frame clones, some missing. Of more than 1,200,000 clones listed, 98% are singletons. Sequencing input: naive CD4+ T cells sorted from blood. The subset here: CD45RA+ positively selected. This sequence was found in a man aged 25-40 years in good health. The chain carries TRBV7-9 and TRBJ2-1; TRBD1 is a possible D gene (5 bases). The CDR3 sequence is CASSFIPQGYYNEQFF. In DNA form, the CDR3 reads TGTGCCAGCAGCTTCATACCCCAGGGTTACTACAATGAGCAGTTCTTC.